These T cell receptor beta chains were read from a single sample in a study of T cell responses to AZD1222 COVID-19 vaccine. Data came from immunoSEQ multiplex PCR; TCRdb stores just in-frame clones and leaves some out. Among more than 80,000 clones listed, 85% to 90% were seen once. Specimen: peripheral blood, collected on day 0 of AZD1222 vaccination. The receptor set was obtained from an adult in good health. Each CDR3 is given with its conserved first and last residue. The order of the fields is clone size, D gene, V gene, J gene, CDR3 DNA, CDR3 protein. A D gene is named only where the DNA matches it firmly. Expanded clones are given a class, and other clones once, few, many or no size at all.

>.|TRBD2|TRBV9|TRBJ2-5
TGTGCCAGCAGCGTAGGACGGGCTAGCGGCCAAGAGACCCAGTACTTC
CASSVGRASGQETQYF
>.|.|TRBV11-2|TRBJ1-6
TGTGCCAGCAGCTTAGAACTGCGCGTGGCACCCCTCCACTTT
CASSLELRVAPLHF
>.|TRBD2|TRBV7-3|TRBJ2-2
TGTGCCAGCAGTCCCCCCGGGACTAGCTCCTTCAACACCGGGGAGCTGTTTTTT
CASSPPGTSSFNTGELFF
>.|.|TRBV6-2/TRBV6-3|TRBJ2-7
TGTGCCAGCAGTTACTCCCAGGTCTCCTACGAGCAGTACTTC
CASSYSQVSYEQYF
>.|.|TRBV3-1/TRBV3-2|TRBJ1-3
TGTGCCAGCAGCCAAGTCGGCGGGGGTACTGGAAACACCATATATTTT
CASSQVGGGTGNTIYF
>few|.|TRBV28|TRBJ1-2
TGTGCCAGCAGTTTATCAGGGGTAGCTAACTATGGCTACACCTTC
CASSLSGVANYGYTF
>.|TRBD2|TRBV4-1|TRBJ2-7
TGCGCCAGCAGCCAATCGCGCGGACTAGCCTACGAGCAGTACTTC
CASSQSRGLAYEQYF
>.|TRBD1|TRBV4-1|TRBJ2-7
TGCGCCAGCAGCCAAGCCCCCGGGACAGAGACCTACGAGCAGTACTTC
CASSQAPGTETYEQYF
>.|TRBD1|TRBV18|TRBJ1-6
TGTGCCAGCTCACCCGGGACAGTTACTGGAAATTCACCCCTCCACTTT
CASSPGTVTGNSPLHF
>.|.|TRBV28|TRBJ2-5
TGTGCCAGCAGTTCCCCACAGGGCGTAGAGACCCAGTACTTC
CASSSPQGVETQYF
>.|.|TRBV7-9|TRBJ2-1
TGTGCCAGCAGCCCAAGGGGTAGCGGGCCACCAGGGGGCAATGAGCAGTTCTTC
CASSPRGSGPPGGNEQFF
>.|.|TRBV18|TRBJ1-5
TGTGCCAGCTCACTCAGGGATAGGGGCAATCAGCCCCAGCATTTT
CASSLRDRGNQPQHF
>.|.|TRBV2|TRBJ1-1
TGTGCCAGCAGCGGTCAGGGGAACACTGAAGCTTTCTTT
CASSGQGNTEAFF
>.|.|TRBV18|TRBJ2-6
TGTGCCAGCTCACCACTAGGGTACTCTGGGGCCAACGTCCTGACTTTC
CASSPLGYSGANVLTF
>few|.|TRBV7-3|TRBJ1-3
TGTGCCAGCAGCTCGGACAGCTCTGGAAACACCATATATTTT
CASSSDSSGNTIYF
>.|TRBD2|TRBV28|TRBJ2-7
TGTGCCAGCAGGACTAGCGGGAGCCTCTACGAGCAGTACTTC
CASRTSGSLYEQYF
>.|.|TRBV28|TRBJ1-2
TGTGCCAGCAGTCCGGGACTCGCATATGGCTACACCTTC
CASSPGLAYGYTF
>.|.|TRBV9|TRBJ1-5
TGTGCCAGCAGCGTAAGGGGTGGCCAACCCCAGCATTTT
CASSVRGGQPQHF
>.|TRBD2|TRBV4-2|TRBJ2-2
TGTGCCAGCAGCCAATTCCAGATAGGCGGGAGTTCCGGAGGGGAGCTGTTTTTT
CASSQFQIGGSSGGELFF
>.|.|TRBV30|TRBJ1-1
TGTGCCTTCCGCGGACAGCCGAACACTGAAGCTTTCTTT
CAFRGQPNTEAFF
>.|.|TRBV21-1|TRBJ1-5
TGTGCCAGCCCACTAGGTGGGCCCCAGCATTTT
CASPLGGPQHF
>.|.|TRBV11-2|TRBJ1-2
TGTGCCAGCAGCTTAGGTCTCGGGGGGGACTATGGCTACACCTTC
CASSLGLGGDYGYTF
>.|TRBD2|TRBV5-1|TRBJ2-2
TGCGCCAGCAGCTTGGCCAAGGGCGGGAGGGCCGACACCGGGGAGCTGTTTTTT
CASSLAKGGRADTGELFF
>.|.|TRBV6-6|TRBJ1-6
TGTGCCAGCATCGTAGGCTCGGGGGGCGCACCCCTCCACTTT
CASIVGSGGAPLHF
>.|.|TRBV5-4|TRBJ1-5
TGTGCCAGCAGCCGAACTTTACGGGGTAGCAATCAGCCCCAGCATTTT
CASSRTLRGSNQPQHF
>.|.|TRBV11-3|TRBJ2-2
TGTGCCAGCAGCTCCTCCAGAGCATACACCGGGGAGCTGCTTTTT
CASSSSRAYTGELLF
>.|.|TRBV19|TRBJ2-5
TGTGCCAGTAGTATAGGTTTAGGCGGGATAGCCGAGACCCAGTACTTC
CASSIGLGGIAETQYF
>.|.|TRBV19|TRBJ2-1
TGTGCCAGTAGTATTGACCCGGGTGGCCTAGCGTTCTCGGATGAGCAGTTCTTC
CASSIDPGGLAFSDEQFF
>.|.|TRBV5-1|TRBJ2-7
TGCGCCAGCAGCCCGAGTTTCGGGCCCCTGTCCCACCAGTACTTC
CASSPSFGPLSHQYF
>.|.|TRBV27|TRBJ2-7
TGTGCCACCTCCGAAGCGGGACAGCGCTACGAGCAGTACTTC
CATSEAGQRYEQYF
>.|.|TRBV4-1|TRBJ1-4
TGCGCCAGCAGCCAAGAACAGCCGCCTGCAACTAATGAAAAACTGTTTTTT
CASSQEQPPATNEKLFF
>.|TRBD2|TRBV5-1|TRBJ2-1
TGCGCCAGCAGCCTAGTTACTAGCGGGAGGAATGAGCAGTTCTTC
CASSLVTSGRNEQFF
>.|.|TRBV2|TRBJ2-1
TGTGCCAGCAGGGTCAGGGCTGGTGAGCAGTTCTTC
CASRVRAGEQFF
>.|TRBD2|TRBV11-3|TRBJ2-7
TGTGCCAGCAGCATCGGGGCTAGCGGGACAATCGAGCAGTACTTC
CASSIGASGTIEQYF
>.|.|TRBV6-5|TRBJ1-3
TGTGCCAGCAGAGACTGGAACACCATATATTTT
CASRDWNTIYF
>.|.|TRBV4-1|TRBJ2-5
TGCGCCAGCAGCCAAGAAGGGGGGCGCCTGGAGACCCAGTACTTC
CASSQEGGRLETQYF
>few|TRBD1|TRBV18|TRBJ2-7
TGTGCCAGCTCACCGGGACAGACCTACGAGCAGTACTTC
CASSPGQTYEQYF
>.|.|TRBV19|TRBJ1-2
TGTGCCAGTAGTAACCGCCACAGGGCCCCCTATGGCTACACCTTC
CASSNRHRAPYGYTF
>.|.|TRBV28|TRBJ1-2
TGTGCCACCAGAATTCGGGGCAGCGCAGATGGCTACACCTTC
CATRIRGSADGYTF
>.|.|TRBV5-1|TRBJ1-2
TGCGCCAGCAGCTCTTTCACTTGGGGAGATGGCTACACCTTC
CASSSFTWGDGYTF
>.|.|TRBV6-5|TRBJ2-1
TGTGCCAGCAGGAAAGCGGCGGGTGAGCAGTTCTTC
CASRKAAGEQFF
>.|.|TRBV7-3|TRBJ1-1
TGTGCCAGCAGCTTATGGCGCAGTTGGGCTGAAGCTTTCTTT
CASSLWRSWAEAFF
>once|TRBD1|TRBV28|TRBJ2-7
TGTGCCAGCACCTCTACAGGGGGCCTCTACGAGCAGTACTTC
CASTSTGGLYEQYF
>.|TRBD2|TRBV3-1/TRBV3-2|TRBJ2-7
TGTGCCAGCAGCCGACTAGCGGGAATGTACGAGCAGTACTTC
CASSRLAGMYEQYF
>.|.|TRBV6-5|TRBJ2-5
TGTGCCAGCAGTCCAGGGTTACAAGAGACCCAGTACTTC
CASSPGLQETQYF
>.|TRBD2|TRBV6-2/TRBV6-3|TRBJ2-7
TGTGCCAGCAGTTACGACACTAGCGGGAGGGCCTCCACCTACGAGCAGTACTTC
CASSYDTSGRASTYEQYF
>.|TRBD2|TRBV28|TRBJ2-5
TGTGCCAGCAGTTCCCCCGGCGGGAGGGTGACCCAGTACTTC
CASSSPGGRVTQYF
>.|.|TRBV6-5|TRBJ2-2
TGTGCCAGCAGTCGGGACTTCACAACAGTCGGGGAGCTGTTTTTT
CASSRDFTTVGELFF
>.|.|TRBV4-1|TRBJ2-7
TGCGCCAGCAGCCAAAAGGGGCTGGAAGGGACGAACTCCTACGAGCAGTACTTC
CASSQKGLEGTNSYEQYF
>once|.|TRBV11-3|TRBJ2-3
TGTGCCAGCAGCTTAGCGTGGCCTACAGATACGCAGTATTTT
CASSLAWPTDTQYF
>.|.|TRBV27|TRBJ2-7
TGTGCCAGCAGTTTATCCCCACTCGTACACCCCACCTACGAGCAGTACTTC
CASSLSPLVHPTYEQYF
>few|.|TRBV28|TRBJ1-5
TGTGCCAGCCGGGACAATAGCAATCAGCCCCAGCATTTT
CASRDNSNQPQHF
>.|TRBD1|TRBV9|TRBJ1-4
TGTGCCAGCAGCCCCCGACAGGGGGCTTTAGGGGCTAATGAAAAACTGTTTTTT
CASSPRQGALGANEKLFF
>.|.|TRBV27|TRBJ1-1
TGTGCCAGCTCCCTTCGGAGGGGGAACTCTGAAGCTTTCTTT
CASSLRRGNSEAFF
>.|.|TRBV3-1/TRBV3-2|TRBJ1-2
TGTGCCAGCAGCCAAGTGTCGCGGGCCGGAACACGGGGCTATGGCTACACCTTC
CASSQVSRAGTRGYGYTF